The subject of this entry is one T cell receptor (beta chain). Source study methods: Reference gene primer amplification in the assay estimated nucleated cell counts. Profiling relied on immunoSEQ multiplex PCR, and the TCRdb table lists in-frame clones only, not all of them. That table furnishes V, J and clone size, whereas the DNA furnished D and trimming. Among roughly 250,000 clones listed, approximately 86% were seen once. The CDR3 sequence is 15 residues long. V dropped 4 bases and J dropped 7; count of bases not matched to a gene: 7. In germline, CDR1 is SGDLS, CDR2 YYNGEE. This entry is derived from a study of blood T cell repertoires in COVID-19. As for the study in general: COVID-19 samples, acute and convalescent, were from the United States, Italy and Spain. Sources were T cells, B-cell-depleted T cells, or PBMCs; the material itself was cDNA or gDNA.

The specimen sequenced was peripheral blood. The chain has TRBV9 and TRBJ2-1; 11 bases are a match to TRBD2. This TCR was recovered from a man in his forties who had recovered from COVID-19. The CDR3 loop reads CASSPTSGSFNEQFF. The CDR3 coding sequence is TGTGCCAGCAGCCCCACTAGCGGGAGTTTTAATGAGCAGTTCTTC.